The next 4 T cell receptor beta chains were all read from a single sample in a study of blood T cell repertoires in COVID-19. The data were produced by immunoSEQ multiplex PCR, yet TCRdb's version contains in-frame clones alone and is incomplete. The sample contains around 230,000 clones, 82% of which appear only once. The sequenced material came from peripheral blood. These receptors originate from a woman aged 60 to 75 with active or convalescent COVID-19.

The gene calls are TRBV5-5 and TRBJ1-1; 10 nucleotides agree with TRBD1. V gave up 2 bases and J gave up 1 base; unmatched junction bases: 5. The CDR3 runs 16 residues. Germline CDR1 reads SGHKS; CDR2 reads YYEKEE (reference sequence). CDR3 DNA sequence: TGTGCCAGCAGCTTACCAAGGGACAGGGGGAACACTGAAGCTTTCTTT. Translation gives CASSLPRDRGNTEAFF.

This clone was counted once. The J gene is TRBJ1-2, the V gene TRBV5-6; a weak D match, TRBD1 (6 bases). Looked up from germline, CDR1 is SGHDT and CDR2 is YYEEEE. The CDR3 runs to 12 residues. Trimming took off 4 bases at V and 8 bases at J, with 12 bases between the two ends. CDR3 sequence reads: CASSRWTDGYTF. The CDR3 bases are TGTGCCAGCAGCCGGTGGACAGACGGCTACACCTTC.

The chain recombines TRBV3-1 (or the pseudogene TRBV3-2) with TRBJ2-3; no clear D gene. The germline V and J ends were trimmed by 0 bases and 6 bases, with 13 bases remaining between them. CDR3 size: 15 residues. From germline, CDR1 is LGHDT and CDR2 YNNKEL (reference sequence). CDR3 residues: CASSQDRVLGDTQYF. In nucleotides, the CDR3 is TGTGCCAGCAGCCAAGATCGGGTCCTCGGGGATACGCAGTATTTT.

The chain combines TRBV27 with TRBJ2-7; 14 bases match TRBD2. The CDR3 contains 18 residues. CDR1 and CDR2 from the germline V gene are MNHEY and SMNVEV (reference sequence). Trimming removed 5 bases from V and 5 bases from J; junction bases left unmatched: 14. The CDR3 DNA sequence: TGTGCCAGCAGTCCGCCACTATCTGGACTAGCGGGGGGCAACGAGCAGTACTTC. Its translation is CASSPPLSGLAGGNEQYF.